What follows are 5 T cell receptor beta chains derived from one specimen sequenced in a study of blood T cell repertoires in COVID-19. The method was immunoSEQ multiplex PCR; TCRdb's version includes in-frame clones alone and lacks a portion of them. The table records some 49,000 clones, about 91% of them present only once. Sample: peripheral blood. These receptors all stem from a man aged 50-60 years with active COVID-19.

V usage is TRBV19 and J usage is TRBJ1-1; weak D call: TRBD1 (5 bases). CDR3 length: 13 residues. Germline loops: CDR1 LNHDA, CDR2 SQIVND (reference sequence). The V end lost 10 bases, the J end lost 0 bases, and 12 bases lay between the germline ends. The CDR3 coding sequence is TGTGCCAACCTGACAGTCATGAACACTGAAGCTTTCTTT. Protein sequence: CANLTVMNTEAFF. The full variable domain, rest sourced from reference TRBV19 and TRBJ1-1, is DGGITQSPKYLFRKEGQNVTLSCEQNLNHDAMYWYRQDPGQGLRLIYYSQIVNDFQKGDIAEGYSVSREKKESFPLTVTSAQKNPTAFYLCANLTVMNTEAFFGQGTRLTVV.

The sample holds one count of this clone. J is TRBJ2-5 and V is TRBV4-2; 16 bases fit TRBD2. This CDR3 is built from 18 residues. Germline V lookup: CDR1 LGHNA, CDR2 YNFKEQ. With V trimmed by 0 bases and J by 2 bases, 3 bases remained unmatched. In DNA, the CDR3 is TGTGCCAGCAGCCAAGATGGGACTAGCGGGGGGGCACAAGAGACCCAGTACTTC. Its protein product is CASSQDGTSGGAQETQYF.

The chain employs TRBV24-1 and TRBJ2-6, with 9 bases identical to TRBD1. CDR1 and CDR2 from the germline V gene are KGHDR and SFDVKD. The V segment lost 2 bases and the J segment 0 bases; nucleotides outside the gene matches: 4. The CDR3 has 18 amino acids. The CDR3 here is CATSDSTGGGSGANVLTF. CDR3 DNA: TGTGCCACCAGTGATTCCACAGGGGGCGGCTCTGGGGCCAACGTCCTGACTTTC.

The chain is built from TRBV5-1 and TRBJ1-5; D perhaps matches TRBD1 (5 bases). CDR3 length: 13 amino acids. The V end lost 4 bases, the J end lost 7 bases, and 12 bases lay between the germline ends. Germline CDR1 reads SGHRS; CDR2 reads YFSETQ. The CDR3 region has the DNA TGCGCCAGCAGCACCCAGGGAGGCCAGCCCCAGCATTTT. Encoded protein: CASSTQGGQPQHF.

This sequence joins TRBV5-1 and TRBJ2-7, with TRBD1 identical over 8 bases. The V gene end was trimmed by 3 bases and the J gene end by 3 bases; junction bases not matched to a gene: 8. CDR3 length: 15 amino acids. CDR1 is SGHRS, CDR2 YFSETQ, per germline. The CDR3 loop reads CASSSNTGTGYEQYF. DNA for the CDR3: TGCGCCAGCAGCTCAAACACCGGGACAGGCTACGAGCAGTACTTC.